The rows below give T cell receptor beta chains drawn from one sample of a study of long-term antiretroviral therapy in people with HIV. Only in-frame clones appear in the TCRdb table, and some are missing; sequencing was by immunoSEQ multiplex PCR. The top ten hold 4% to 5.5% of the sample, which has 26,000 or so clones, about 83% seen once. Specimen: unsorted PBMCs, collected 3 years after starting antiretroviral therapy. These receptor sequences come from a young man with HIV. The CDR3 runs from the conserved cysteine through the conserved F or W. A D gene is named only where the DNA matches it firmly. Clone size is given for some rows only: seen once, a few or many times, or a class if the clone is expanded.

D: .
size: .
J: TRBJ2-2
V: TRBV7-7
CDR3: CASSLDSGSNTGELFF
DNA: TGTGCTAGCAGCTTAGATTCAGGGTCCAACACCGGGGAGCTGTTTTTT

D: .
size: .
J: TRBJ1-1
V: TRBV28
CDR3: CASRQTLRGPILLNTEAFF
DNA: TGTGCCAGCAGACAAACACTCCGGGGCCCTATCCTCCTTAACACTGAAGCTTTCTTT

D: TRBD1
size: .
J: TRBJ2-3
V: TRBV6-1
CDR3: CASSELQGAGDTQYF
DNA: TGTGCCAGCAGTGAACTGCAGGGGGCTGGAGATACGCAGTATTTT

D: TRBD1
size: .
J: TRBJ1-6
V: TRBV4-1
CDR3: CASSLTGPGQGGSPLHF
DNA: TGCGCCAGCAGCCTCACTGGACCGGGACAGGGTGGCTCACCCCTCCACTTT

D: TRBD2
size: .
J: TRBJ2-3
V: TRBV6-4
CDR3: CASSDSSGGTDTQYF
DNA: TGTGCCAGCAGTGACTCTAGCGGGGGCACAGATACGCAGTATTTT

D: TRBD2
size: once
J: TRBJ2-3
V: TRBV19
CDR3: CASRSGRGGFADTQYF
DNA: TGTGCCAGTAGATCGGGTCGGGGGGGATTCGCAGATACGCAGTATTTT

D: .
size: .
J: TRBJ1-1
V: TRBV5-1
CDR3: CASSSFKGLNTEAFF
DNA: TGCGCCAGCAGCTCCTTCAAGGGGCTGAACACTGAAGCTTTCTTT

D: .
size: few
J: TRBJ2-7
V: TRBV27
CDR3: CASQEIEAAYEQYF
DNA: TGTGCCAGTCAAGAAATCGAGGCTGCCTACGAGCAGTACTTC

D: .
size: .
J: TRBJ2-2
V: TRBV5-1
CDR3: CASSLGAEIGELFF
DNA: TGCGCCAGCAGCTTGGGGGCGGAGATCGGGGAGCTGTTTTTT

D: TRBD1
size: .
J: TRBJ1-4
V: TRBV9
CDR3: CASSRTGGNEKLFF
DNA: TGTGCCAGCAGCCGGACAGGGGGGAATGAAAAACTGTTTTTT

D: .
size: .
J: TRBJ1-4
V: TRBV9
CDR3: CASSVGGRGGNEKLFF
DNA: TGTGCCAGCAGCGTGGGGGGCAGGGGCGGTAATGAAAAACTGTTTTTT

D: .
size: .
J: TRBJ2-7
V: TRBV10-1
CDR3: CASRYNRRGDRREQYF
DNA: TGCGCCAGCAGATATAATAGGAGGGGGGATCGGCGTGAGCAGTACTTC

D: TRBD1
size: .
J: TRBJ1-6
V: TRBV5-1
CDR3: CASSLKGAGGDSPLHF
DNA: TGCGCCAGCAGCTTGAAGGGGGCAGGGGGAGATTCACCCCTCCACTTT

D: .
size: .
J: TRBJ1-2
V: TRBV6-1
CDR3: CASTPFTYGYTF
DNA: TGTGCCAGCACCCCCTTCACCTATGGCTACACCTTC

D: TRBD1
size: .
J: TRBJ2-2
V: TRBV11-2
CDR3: CASSSDRLTGELFF
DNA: TGTGCCAGCAGCTCGGACAGGCTCACCGGGGAGCTGTTTTTT

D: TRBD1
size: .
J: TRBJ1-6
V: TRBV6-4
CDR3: CASREQGINSPLHF
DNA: TGTGCCAGCAGGGAACAGGGGATCAATTCACCCCTCCACTTT

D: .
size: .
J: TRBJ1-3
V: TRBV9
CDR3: CASSVVDSGNTIYF
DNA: TGTGCCAGCAGCGTAGTGGACTCTGGAAACACCATATATTTT

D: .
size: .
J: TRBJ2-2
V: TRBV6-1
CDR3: CASSGVLVRAGELFF
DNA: TGTGCCAGCAGTGGAGTACTAGTTAGGGCCGGGGAGCTGTTTTTT

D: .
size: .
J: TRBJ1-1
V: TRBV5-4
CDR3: CASSLEGPEAFF
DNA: TGTGCCAGCAGCTTGGAAGGGCCCGAAGCTTTCTTT

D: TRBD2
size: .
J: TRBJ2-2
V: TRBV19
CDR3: CASSILRGMNTGELFF
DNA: TGTGCCAGTAGTATTTTGCGGGGGATGAACACCGGGGAGCTGTTTTTT

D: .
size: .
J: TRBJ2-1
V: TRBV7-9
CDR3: CASSPGKGGAYNEQFF
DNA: TGTGCCAGCAGCCCTGGGAAGGGGGGGGCCTACAATGAGCAGTTCTTC

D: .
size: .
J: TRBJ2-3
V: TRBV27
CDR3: CASSPNPARGPDTQYF
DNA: TGTGCCAGCAGTCCAAACCCTGCTCGAGGTCCAGATACGCAGTATTTT

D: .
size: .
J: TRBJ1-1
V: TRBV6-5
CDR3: CASSIQGGTEAFF
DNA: TGTGCCAGCAGTATCCAGGGAGGCACTGAAGCTTTCTTT

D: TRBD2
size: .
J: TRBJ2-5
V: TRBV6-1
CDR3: CASSKLAGASETQYF
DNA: TGTGCCAGCAGCAAACTAGCGGGGGCATCAGAGACCCAGTACTTC

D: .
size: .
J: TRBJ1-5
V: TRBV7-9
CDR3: CASSLGQGVQGNQPQHF
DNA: TGTGCCAGCAGCTTAGGGCAAGGGGTTCAAGGCAATCAGCCCCAGCATTTT

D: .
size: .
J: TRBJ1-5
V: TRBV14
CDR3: CASSQGILGDEAQPQHF
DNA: TGTGCCAGCAGCCAAGGGATCTTGGGGGACGAAGCTCAGCCCCAGCATTTT